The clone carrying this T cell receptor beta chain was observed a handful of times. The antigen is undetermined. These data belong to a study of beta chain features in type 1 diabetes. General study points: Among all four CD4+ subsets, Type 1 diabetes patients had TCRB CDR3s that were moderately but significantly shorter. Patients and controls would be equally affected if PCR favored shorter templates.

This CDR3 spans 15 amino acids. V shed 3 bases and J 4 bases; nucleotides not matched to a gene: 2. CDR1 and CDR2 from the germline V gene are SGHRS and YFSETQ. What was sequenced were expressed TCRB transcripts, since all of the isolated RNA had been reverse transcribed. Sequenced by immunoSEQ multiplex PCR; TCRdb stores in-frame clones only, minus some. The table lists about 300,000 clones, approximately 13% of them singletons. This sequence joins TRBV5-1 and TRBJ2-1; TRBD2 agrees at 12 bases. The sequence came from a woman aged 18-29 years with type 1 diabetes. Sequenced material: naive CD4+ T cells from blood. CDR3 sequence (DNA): TGCGCCAGCAGCTGGGGACTAGCGGGTTACAATGAGCAGTTCTTC. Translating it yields CASSWGLAGYNEQFF.